The clone carrying this T cell receptor beta chain appeared many times. Time point described: sample taken at primary tumor resection. The authors sequenced whole RNA from tumor, nontumor lung or frozen PBMC without sorting. The record originates from a study of spatial heterogeneity in lung cancer. TCRdb passed the 5' RACE reads through MiXCR, listing each CDR3 protein once. The sample includes roughly 100,000 distinct CDR3 sequences, around 9% seen only once; the top ten take 6.9%. This clonotype originated in a male donor with early-stage non-small cell lung cancer. The specimen comprised PBMCs, sampled at surgery.

This CDR3 is CASSPDGYNEQFF. CDR3 coding DNA: TGTGCCAGCTCACCTGACGGTTACAATGAGCAGTTCTTC. The chain is built from TRBV18 and TRBJ2-1, with D unclear. Trimming stripped 3 bases from V and 4 bases from J, with 7 bases between. CDR1 and CDR2 (germline): KGHSH, LQKENI. There are 13 residues in the CDR3.